This T cell receptor (beta chain) was sequenced in a study (dated by TCRdb to 2016 to 2017). About this clonotype itself: The specificity of this receptor is unknown. No much larger clonotype is one base removed from it; base qualities were not supplied.

CDR1 and CDR2, per the germline V gene, are SGDLS and YYNGEE. V lost 3 bases and J lost 5 bases, and the count of bases not matched to a germline gene is 10. The CDR3 numbers 15 residues from cysteine through phenylalanine. The kept DNA is CDR3 alone, 45 bases in frame from the first base. Library method: RT-PCR. These reads were obtained on an Illumina MiSeq. Using fastp trimming at Q25 and MiXCR clonotype assembly, TCRdb reanalyzed the public sequencing data and kept in-frame beta chains. CDR3 protein duplicates are merged, each entry listing the most common genes and DNA. The sample profile shows fewer than 800,000 distinct CDR3 sequences; 13% to 15% of them were found once. The leading ten clones occupy 3.6% of the sample.

Recombination connected TRBV9 to TRBJ2-7; TRBD1 fits 8 bases in the junction. The sequencing input was memory CD4+ T cells from blood. The sequence came from a female donor in good health, serving as a healthy control. In nucleotides, the sequence is TGTGCCAGCAGCGGAGGACAGGGTAGGCCCCACGAGCAGTACTTC. Its protein is CASSGGQGRPHEQYF.